This T cell receptor (beta chain) was recovered during a study of blood T cell repertoires in COVID-19. About the study: Samples representing acute and convalescent COVID-19 were sourced from the United States, Italy and Spain. Sample material is recorded as cDNA or gDNA derived from T cells, B-cell-depleted T cells, or PBMCs.

Original processing methods: Quantification of nucleated cells was approximated via reference gene primer amplification. TCRdb keeps only in-frame clones here, not all; method: immunoSEQ multiplex PCR. Clone size and V and J calls were adopted from that table, with D and trimming inferred from the DNA. The profile shows hundreds of thousands of clones, 86% of them singletons. The ends were cut back, 5 bases at V and 2 bases at J, with 19 bases in the middle. The CDR3 contains 16 residues. CDR1 and CDR2 (germline): SGHRS, YFSETQ. Sequenced material: peripheral blood. The receptor was isolated from a woman in her 30s with active or convalescent COVID-19. This sequence joins TRBV5-1 and TRBJ2-5, with D perhaps TRBD2 (7 bases). The chain's CDR3 is CASSPTGGLGQETQYF. The CDR3 DNA reads TGCGCCAGCAGTCCTACGGGGGGCTTGGGGCAAGAGACCCAGTACTTC. The full variable domain, rest sourced from reference TRBV5-1 and TRBJ2-5, is KAGVTQTPRYLIKTRGQQVTLSCSPISGHRSVSWYQQTPGQGLQFLFEYFSETQRNKGNFPGRFSGRQFSNSRSEMNVSTLELGDSALYLCASSPTGGLGQETQYFGPGTRLLVL.